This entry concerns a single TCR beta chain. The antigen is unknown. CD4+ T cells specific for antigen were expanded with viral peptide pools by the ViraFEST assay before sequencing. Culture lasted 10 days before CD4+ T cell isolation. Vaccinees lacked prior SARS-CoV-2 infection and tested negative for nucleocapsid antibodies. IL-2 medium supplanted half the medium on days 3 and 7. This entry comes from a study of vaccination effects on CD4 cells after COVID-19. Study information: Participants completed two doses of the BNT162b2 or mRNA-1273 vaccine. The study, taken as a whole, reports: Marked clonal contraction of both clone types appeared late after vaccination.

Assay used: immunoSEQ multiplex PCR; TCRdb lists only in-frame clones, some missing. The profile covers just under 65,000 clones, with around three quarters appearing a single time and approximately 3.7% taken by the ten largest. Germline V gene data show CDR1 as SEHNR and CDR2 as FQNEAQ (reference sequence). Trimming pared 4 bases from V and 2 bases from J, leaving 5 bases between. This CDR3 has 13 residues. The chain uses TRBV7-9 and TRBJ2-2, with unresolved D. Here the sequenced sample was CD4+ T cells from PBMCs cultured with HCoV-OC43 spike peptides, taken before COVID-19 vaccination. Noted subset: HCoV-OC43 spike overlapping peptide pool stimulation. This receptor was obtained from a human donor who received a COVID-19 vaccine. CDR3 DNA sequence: TGTGCCAGCAGCTCTCCCAACACCGGGGAGCTGTTTTTT. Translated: CASSSPNTGELFF.